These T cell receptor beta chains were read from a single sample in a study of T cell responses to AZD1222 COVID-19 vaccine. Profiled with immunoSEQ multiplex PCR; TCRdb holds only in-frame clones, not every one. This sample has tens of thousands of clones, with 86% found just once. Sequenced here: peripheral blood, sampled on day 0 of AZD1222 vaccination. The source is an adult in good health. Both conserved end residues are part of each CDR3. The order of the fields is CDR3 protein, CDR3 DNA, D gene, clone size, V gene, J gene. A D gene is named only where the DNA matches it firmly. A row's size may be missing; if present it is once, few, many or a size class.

CDR3 protein: CASASANKATNEKLFF
CDR3 DNA: TGTGCCAGCGCGTCGGCGAACAAGGCAACTAATGAAAAACTGTTTTTT
D gene: NA
clone size: NA
V gene: TRBV7-2
J gene: TRBJ1-4

CDR3 protein: CASSSNYGYTF
CDR3 DNA: TGTGCCAGCAGTTCGAACTATGGCTACACCTTC
D gene: NA
clone size: NA
V gene: TRBV28
J gene: TRBJ1-2

CDR3 protein: CASSQGSGTGIYEQYF
CDR3 DNA: TGTGCCAGCAGCCAGGGATCCGGGACAGGGATTTACGAGCAGTACTTC
D gene: TRBD1
clone size: NA
V gene: TRBV5-5
J gene: TRBJ2-7

CDR3 protein: CASSRGTSGRLSYEQYF
CDR3 DNA: TGCGCCAGCAGCCGAGGGACTAGCGGGAGGCTGTCCTACGAGCAGTACTTC
D gene: TRBD2
clone size: NA
V gene: TRBV5-1
J gene: TRBJ2-7

CDR3 protein: CASSLGTSGGHNEQFF
CDR3 DNA: TGTGCCAGCAGCCTCGGGACTAGCGGGGGGCACAATGAGCAGTTCTTC
D gene: TRBD2
clone size: NA
V gene: TRBV3-1/TRBV3-2
J gene: TRBJ2-1

CDR3 protein: CASSSTGLETQYF
CDR3 DNA: TGCGCCAGCAGCTCGACAGGGTTGGAGACCCAGTACTTC
D gene: TRBD1
clone size: NA
V gene: TRBV5-1
J gene: TRBJ2-5

CDR3 protein: CASSRGTGAGSNQPQHF
CDR3 DNA: TGTGCCAGTAGTCGCGGGACAGGGGCGGGGAGCAATCAGCCCCAGCATTTT
D gene: TRBD1
clone size: NA
V gene: TRBV19
J gene: TRBJ1-5

CDR3 protein: CSVEGLSETQYF
CDR3 DNA: TGCAGCGTTGAGGGCCTGTCAGAGACCCAGTACTTC
D gene: NA
clone size: NA
V gene: TRBV29-1
J gene: TRBJ2-5

CDR3 protein: CASSFIAQETQYF
CDR3 DNA: TGTGCCAGCAGTTTCATAGCGCAGGAGACCCAGTACTTC
D gene: NA
clone size: NA
V gene: TRBV12-3/TRBV12-4
J gene: TRBJ2-5

CDR3 protein: CAISEDSPSSYNEQFF
CDR3 DNA: TGTGCCATCAGTGAGGACAGTCCAAGCTCCTACAATGAGCAGTTCTTC
D gene: NA
clone size: NA
V gene: TRBV10-3
J gene: TRBJ2-1

CDR3 protein: CASSLGEGRPNSYNEQFF
CDR3 DNA: TGCGCCAGCAGCTTGGGGGAAGGTCGGCCCAACTCCTACAATGAGCAGTTCTTC
D gene: NA
clone size: NA
V gene: TRBV5-1
J gene: TRBJ2-1

CDR3 protein: CASRKGQEQYF
CDR3 DNA: TGTGCCAGCAGGAAGGGGCAGGAGCAGTACTTC
D gene: NA
clone size: once
V gene: TRBV6-5
J gene: TRBJ2-7

CDR3 protein: CASLRQGASSGANVLTF
CDR3 DNA: TGTGCCAGTCTGAGACAGGGGGCTAGCTCTGGGGCCAACGTCCTGACTTTC
D gene: TRBD1
clone size: NA
V gene: TRBV7-9
J gene: TRBJ2-6

CDR3 protein: CASSASRDSFPSDEKLFF
CDR3 DNA: TGCGCCAGCAGCGCGAGCCGGGACAGTTTTCCCTCAGACGAAAAACTGTTTTTT
D gene: TRBD1
clone size: NA
V gene: TRBV4-3
J gene: TRBJ1-4

CDR3 protein: CASSPGQGFLNQPQHF
CDR3 DNA: TGTGCCAGCAGCCCAGGACAGGGATTCCTCAATCAGCCCCAGCATTTT
D gene: TRBD1
clone size: NA
V gene: TRBV9
J gene: TRBJ1-5

CDR3 protein: CASSLGQGREQYF
CDR3 DNA: TGTGCCAGCAGCTTAGGACAGGGGCGCGAGCAGTACTTC
D gene: TRBD1
clone size: NA
V gene: TRBV7-2
J gene: TRBJ2-7

CDR3 protein: CASSQYSGPLNIQYF
CDR3 DNA: TGTGCCAGCAGCCAATATTCGGGGCCCCTAAACATTCAGTACTTC
D gene: NA
clone size: NA
V gene: TRBV3-1/TRBV3-2
J gene: TRBJ2-4

CDR3 protein: CASSDGYGGAGTGELFF
CDR3 DNA: TGTGCCAGCTCAGATGGATATGGCGGCGCGGGCACCGGGGAGCTGTTTTTT
D gene: NA
clone size: NA
V gene: TRBV18
J gene: TRBJ2-2

CDR3 protein: CATSDYRTGATYNEQFF
CDR3 DNA: TGTGCCACCAGTGATTACAGGACAGGGGCCACCTACAATGAGCAGTTCTTC
D gene: TRBD1
clone size: NA
V gene: TRBV24-1
J gene: TRBJ2-1

CDR3 protein: CASSPGRGRDTEAFF
CDR3 DNA: TGCGCCAGCAGCCCGGGGCGGGGGAGGGACACTGAAGCTTTCTTT
D gene: NA
clone size: NA
V gene: TRBV5-1
J gene: TRBJ1-1

CDR3 protein: CASSPPTGTGGNGELFF
CDR3 DNA: TGTGCCAGCAGTCCCCCCACCGGGACAGGGGGCAACGGGGAGCTGTTTTTT
D gene: TRBD1
clone size: NA
V gene: TRBV27
J gene: TRBJ2-2

CDR3 protein: CACPDGAANEKLFF
CDR3 DNA: TGTGCCTGTCCCGACGGGGCAGCTAATGAAAAACTGTTTTTT
D gene: NA
clone size: NA
V gene: TRBV30
J gene: TRBJ1-4

CDR3 protein: CASSEWGGVGGETQYF
CDR3 DNA: TGTGCCAGCAGTGAATGGGGAGGGGTCGGGGGAGAGACCCAGTACTTC
D gene: TRBD2
clone size: NA
V gene: TRBV25-1
J gene: TRBJ2-5

CDR3 protein: CASSLERGGNTEAFF
CDR3 DNA: TGTGCCAGCAGCTTAGAAAGAGGGGGCAACACTGAAGCTTTCTTT
D gene: TRBD1
clone size: once
V gene: TRBV11-2
J gene: TRBJ1-1

CDR3 protein: CASSKFRGGKNQPQHF
CDR3 DNA: TGTGCCAGCAGCAAATTTAGAGGGGGCAAAAATCAGCCCCAGCATTTT
D gene: NA
clone size: NA
V gene: TRBV21-1
J gene: TRBJ1-5

CDR3 protein: CASSQNPGLAGVGETQYF
CDR3 DNA: TGTGCCAGCAGTCAAAATCCGGGACTAGCGGGAGTAGGTGAGACCCAGTACTTC
D gene: TRBD2
clone size: NA
V gene: TRBV6-2/TRBV6-3
J gene: TRBJ2-5

CDR3 protein: CASSLGSGAIEDTQYF
CDR3 DNA: TGTGCCAGCAGTTTAGGCTCTGGCGCCATAGAAGATACGCAGTATTTT
D gene: NA
clone size: few
V gene: TRBV28
J gene: TRBJ2-3

CDR3 protein: CASSPETGGELFF
CDR3 DNA: TGTGCCAGCAGCCCTGAGACAGGCGGGGAGCTGTTTTTT
D gene: NA
clone size: once
V gene: TRBV5-4
J gene: TRBJ2-2

CDR3 protein: CSASSVAGGPGQETQYF
CDR3 DNA: TGCAGTGCTAGTTCCGTCGCGGGAGGGCCGGGACAAGAGACCCAGTACTTC
D gene: TRBD2
clone size: NA
V gene: TRBV20-1
J gene: TRBJ2-5

CDR3 protein: CATSERWGDEKLFF
CDR3 DNA: TGTGCCACCAGTGAGCGCTGGGGGGATGAAAAACTGTTTTTT
D gene: NA
clone size: NA
V gene: TRBV24-1
J gene: TRBJ1-4

CDR3 protein: CASSVVGNSNQPQHF
CDR3 DNA: TGTGCCAGCTCTGTAGTGGGGAATAGCAATCAGCCCCAGCATTTT
D gene: NA
clone size: NA
V gene: TRBV6-5
J gene: TRBJ1-5

CDR3 protein: CASSQVKGIRTNEKLFF
CDR3 DNA: TGTGCCAGCAGCCAAGTGAAGGGGATTAGAACTAATGAAAAACTGTTTTTT
D gene: NA
clone size: NA
V gene: TRBV3-1/TRBV3-2
J gene: TRBJ1-4

CDR3 protein: CASSLIGGRGNTGELFF
CDR3 DNA: TGTGCCAGCAGCCTAATCGGGGGCAGGGGCAACACCGGGGAGCTGTTTTTT
D gene: NA
clone size: NA
V gene: TRBV27
J gene: TRBJ2-2

CDR3 protein: CASSQVLGPPLHF
CDR3 DNA: TGTGCCAGCAGCCAAGTACTCGGTCCACCCCTCCACTTT
D gene: NA
clone size: NA
V gene: TRBV3-1/TRBV3-2
J gene: TRBJ1-6

CDR3 protein: CASQKPPSYEQYF
CDR3 DNA: TGTGCCAGTCAGAAGCCCCCCTCCTACGAGCAGTACTTC
D gene: NA
clone size: NA
V gene: TRBV27
J gene: TRBJ2-7

CDR3 protein: CAIHDRNTGELFF
CDR3 DNA: TGTGCCATTCATGACAGGAACACCGGGGAGCTGTTTTTT
D gene: NA
clone size: NA
V gene: TRBV19
J gene: TRBJ2-2

CDR3 protein: CASSLKVGSTYEQYF
CDR3 DNA: TGCGCCAGCAGCTTGAAGGTAGGGTCGACCTACGAGCAGTACTTC
D gene: NA
clone size: NA
V gene: TRBV5-1
J gene: TRBJ2-7

CDR3 protein: CASSTAGTEAFF
CDR3 DNA: TGTGCCAGCAGCACCGCCGGGACTGAAGCTTTCTTT
D gene: NA
clone size: NA
V gene: TRBV7-9
J gene: TRBJ1-1

CDR3 protein: CAIRDPGQASGNTIYF
CDR3 DNA: TGTGCCATCAGGGATCCGGGACAGGCATCTGGAAACACCATATATTTT
D gene: TRBD1
clone size: NA
V gene: TRBV10-3
J gene: TRBJ1-3

CDR3 protein: CAWSVRAGTGATPSQPQHF
CDR3 DNA: TGTGCCTGGAGTGTAAGGGCCGGGACAGGGGCTACCCCAAGCCAGCCCCAGCATTTT
D gene: TRBD1
clone size: NA
V gene: TRBV30
J gene: TRBJ1-5

CDR3 protein: CASSTQGLAGGPNEQYF
CDR3 DNA: TGTGCCAGCAGCACCCAGGGACTAGCGGGAGGGCCTAACGAGCAGTACTTC
D gene: NA
clone size: once
V gene: TRBV21-1
J gene: TRBJ2-7

CDR3 protein: CASSFGSITQETQYF
CDR3 DNA: TGTGCCAGCAGCTTTGGTTCGATAACCCAAGAGACCCAGTACTTC
D gene: NA
clone size: NA
V gene: TRBV7-6
J gene: TRBJ2-5

CDR3 protein: CASSFSARGNQPQHF
CDR3 DNA: TGTGCCAGCAGCTTCTCGGCCCGGGGCAATCAGCCCCAGCATTTT
D gene: NA
clone size: NA
V gene: TRBV7-9
J gene: TRBJ1-5

CDR3 protein: CASSEFPGSKNIQYF
CDR3 DNA: TGTGCCAGCAGTGAATTCCCCGGTTCCAAAAACATTCAGTACTTC
D gene: NA
clone size: NA
V gene: TRBV6-1
J gene: TRBJ2-4